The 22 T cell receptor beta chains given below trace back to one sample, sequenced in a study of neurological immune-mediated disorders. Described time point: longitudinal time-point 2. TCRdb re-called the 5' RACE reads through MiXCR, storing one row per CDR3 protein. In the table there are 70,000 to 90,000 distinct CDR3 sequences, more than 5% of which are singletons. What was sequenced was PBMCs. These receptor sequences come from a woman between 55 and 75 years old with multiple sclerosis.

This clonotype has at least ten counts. The CDR3 DNA follows: TGCAGTGCTAACGACAGGGGCCTATGGGAGCAGTACTTC. Translation: CSANDRGLWEQYF. The chain carries TRBV20-1 and TRBJ2-7; 8 positions agree with TRBD1. This CDR3 is 13 amino acids long. Germline CDR1 is DFQATT and CDR2 is SNEGSKA (reference sequence). V was pared by 4 bases and J by 7 bases, with 9 bases of the junction left unmatched.

The CDR3 loop is CASSSSGGSTGELFF. The CDR3 bases are TGTGCCAGCAGCTCATCAGGGGGGAGCACCGGGGAGCTGTTTTTT. The chain joins TRBV11-2 to TRBJ2-2, with D possibly matching TRBD1 (7 bases). V gave up 4 bases and J gave up 4 bases, with 13 bases separating them. The germline V gene encodes CDR1 SGHAT and CDR2 FQNNGV. The CDR3 has 15 residues.

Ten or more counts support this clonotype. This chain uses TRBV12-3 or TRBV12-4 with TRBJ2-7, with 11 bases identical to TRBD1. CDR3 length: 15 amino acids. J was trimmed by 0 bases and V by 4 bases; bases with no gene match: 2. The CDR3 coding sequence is TGTGCCAGCAGTTGGGGGACAGGGGGCTCCTACGAGCAGTACTTC. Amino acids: CASSWGTGGSYEQYF.

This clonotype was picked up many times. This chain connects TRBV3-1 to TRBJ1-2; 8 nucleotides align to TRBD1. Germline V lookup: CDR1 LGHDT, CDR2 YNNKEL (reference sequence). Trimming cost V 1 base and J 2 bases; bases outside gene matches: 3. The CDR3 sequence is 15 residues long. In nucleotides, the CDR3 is TGTGCCAGCAGCCAAGGGAGACAGGGGAACTATGGCTACACCTTC. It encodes CASSQGRQGNYGYTF. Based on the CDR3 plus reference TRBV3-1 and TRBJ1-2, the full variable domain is DTAVSQTPKYLVTQMGNDKSIKCEQNLGHDTMYWYKQDSKKFLKIMFSYNNKELIINETVPNRFSPKSPDKAHLNLHINSLELGDSAVYFCASSQGRQGNYGYTFGSGTRLTVV.

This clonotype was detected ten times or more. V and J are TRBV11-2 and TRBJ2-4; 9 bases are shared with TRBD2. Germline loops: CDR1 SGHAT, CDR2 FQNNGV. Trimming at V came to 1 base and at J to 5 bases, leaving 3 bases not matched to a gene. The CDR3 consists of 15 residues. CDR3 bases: TGTGCCAGCAGCTTAGTTGCGGGGGGGCAAAACATTCAGTACTTC. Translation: CASSLVAGGQNIQYF.

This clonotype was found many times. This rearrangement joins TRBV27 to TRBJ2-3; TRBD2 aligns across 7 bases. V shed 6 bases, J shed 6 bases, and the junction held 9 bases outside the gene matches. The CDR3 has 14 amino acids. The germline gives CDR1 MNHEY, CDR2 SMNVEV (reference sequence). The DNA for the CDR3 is TGTGCCAGCAGATCTCGGGGGGTGGCGGATACGCAGTATTTT. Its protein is CASRSRGVADTQYF.

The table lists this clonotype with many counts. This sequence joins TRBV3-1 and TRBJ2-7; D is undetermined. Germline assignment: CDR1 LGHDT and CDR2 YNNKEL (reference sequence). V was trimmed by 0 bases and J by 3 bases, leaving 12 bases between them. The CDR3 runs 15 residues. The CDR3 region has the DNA TGTGCCAGCAGCCAAGATGGCCGCGGAAACTACGAGCAGTACTTC. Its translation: CASSQDGRGNYEQYF.

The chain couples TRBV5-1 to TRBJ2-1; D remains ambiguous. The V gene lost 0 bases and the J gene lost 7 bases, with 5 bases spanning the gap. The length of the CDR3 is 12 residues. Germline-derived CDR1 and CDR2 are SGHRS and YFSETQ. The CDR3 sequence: CASSLDGNEQFF. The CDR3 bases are TGCGCCAGCAGCTTGGACGGTAATGAGCAGTTCTTC.

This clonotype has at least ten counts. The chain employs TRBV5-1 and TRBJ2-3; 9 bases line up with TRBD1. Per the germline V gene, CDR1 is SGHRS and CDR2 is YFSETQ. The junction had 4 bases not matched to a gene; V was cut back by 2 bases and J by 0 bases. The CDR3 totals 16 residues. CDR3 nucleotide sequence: TGCGCCAGCAGCTTTTACAGGGGGCGGAGCACAGATACGCAGTATTTT. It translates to CASSFYRGRSTDTQYF.

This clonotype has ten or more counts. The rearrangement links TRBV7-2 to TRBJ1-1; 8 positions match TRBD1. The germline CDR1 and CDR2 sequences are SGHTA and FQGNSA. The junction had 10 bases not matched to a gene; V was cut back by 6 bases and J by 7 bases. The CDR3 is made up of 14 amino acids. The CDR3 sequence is CASRATGARIEAFF. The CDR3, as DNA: TGTGCCAGCAGAGCGACAGGGGCGCGTATTGAAGCTTTCTTT.

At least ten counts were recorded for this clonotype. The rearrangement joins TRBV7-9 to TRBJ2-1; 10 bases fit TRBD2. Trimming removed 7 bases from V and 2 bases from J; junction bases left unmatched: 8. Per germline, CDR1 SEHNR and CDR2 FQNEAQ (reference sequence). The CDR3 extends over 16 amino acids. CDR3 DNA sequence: TGTGCCAGCAACTTCCTAACTAGCGGGGCCTACAATGAGCAGTTCTTC. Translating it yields CASNFLTSGAYNEQFF.

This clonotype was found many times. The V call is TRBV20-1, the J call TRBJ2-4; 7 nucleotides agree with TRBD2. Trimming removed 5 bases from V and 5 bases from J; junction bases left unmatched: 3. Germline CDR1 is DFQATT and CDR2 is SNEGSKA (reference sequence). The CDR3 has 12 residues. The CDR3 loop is CSALREENIQYF. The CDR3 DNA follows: TGCAGTGCTTTACGGGAGGAAAACATTCAGTACTTC.

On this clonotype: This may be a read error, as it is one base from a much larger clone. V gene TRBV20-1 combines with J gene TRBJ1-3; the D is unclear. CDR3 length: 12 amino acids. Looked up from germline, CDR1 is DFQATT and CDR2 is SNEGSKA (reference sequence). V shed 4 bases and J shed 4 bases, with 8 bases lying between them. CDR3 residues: CSAKEIGNTIYF. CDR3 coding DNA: TGCAGTGCTAAGGAAATAGGAAACACCATATATTTT.

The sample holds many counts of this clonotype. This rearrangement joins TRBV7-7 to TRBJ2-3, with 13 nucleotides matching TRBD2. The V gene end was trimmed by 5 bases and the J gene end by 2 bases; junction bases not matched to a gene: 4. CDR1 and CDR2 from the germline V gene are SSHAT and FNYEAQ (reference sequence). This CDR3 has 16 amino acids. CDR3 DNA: TGTGCCAGCAGCCCGACTAGCGGGGGGCCCACAGATACGCAGTATTTT. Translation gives CASSPTSGGPTDTQYF. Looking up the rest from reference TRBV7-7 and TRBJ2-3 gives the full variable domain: GAGVSQSPRYKVTKRGQDVTLRCDPISSHATLYWYQQALGQGPEFLTYFNYEAQPDKSGLPSDRFSAERPEGSISTLTIQRTEQRDSAMYRCASSPTSGGPTDTQYFGPGTRLTVL.

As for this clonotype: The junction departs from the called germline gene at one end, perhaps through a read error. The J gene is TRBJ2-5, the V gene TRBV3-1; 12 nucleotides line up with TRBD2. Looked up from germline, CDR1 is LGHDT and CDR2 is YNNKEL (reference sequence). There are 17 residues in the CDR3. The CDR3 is CASSPGTSGWFPETQYF. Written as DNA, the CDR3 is TGTGCCAGCAGCCCCGGGACTAGCGGGTGGTTCCCTGAGACACAGTACTTC.

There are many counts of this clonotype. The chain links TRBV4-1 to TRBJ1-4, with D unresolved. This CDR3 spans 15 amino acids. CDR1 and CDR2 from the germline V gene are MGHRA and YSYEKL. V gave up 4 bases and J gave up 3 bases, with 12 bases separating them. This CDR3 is CASSLWTPANEKLFF. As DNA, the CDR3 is TGCGCCAGCAGCCTCTGGACTCCGGCTAATGAAAAACTGTTTTTT.

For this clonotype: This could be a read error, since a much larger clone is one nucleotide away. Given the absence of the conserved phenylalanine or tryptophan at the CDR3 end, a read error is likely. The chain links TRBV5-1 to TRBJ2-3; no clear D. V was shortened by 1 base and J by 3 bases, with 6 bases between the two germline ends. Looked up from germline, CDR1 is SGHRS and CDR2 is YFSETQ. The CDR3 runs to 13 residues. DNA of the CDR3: TGCGCCAGCAGCTTGACGGTTACAGATACGCAGTATTTA. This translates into CASSLTVTDTQYL.

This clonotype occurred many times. CDR3 DNA sequence: TGTGCCAGTAAGACACCAACTTCCTACGAGCAGTACTTC. This encodes CASKTPTSYEQYF. V gene TRBV12-3 or TRBV12-4 combines with J gene TRBJ2-7; D call uncertain. The germline V and J ends were trimmed by 9 bases and 1 base, with 13 bases remaining between them. The length of the CDR3 is 13 residues.

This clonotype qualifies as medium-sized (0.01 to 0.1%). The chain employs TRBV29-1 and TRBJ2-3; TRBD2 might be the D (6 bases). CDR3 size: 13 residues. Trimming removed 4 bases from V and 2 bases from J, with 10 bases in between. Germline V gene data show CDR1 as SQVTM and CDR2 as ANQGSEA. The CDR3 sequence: CSVVGGSTDTQYF. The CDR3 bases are TGCAGCGTTGTTGGGGGGTCCACAGATACGCAGTATTTT.

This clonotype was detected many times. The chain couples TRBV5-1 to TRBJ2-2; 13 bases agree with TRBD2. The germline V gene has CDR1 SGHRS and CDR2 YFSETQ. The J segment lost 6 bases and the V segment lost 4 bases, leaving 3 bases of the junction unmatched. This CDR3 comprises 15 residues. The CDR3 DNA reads TGCGCCAGCAGCCTCGGGACTAGCGGGGCCGGGGAGCTGTTTTTT. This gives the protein CASSLGTSGAGELFF.

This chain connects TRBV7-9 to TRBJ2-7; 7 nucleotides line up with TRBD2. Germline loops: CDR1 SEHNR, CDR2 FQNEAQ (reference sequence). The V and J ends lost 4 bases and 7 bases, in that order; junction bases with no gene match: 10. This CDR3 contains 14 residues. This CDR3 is CASSWIGYGGEQYF. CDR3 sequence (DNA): TGTGCCAGCAGCTGGATCGGGTACGGGGGGGAGCAGTACTTC.

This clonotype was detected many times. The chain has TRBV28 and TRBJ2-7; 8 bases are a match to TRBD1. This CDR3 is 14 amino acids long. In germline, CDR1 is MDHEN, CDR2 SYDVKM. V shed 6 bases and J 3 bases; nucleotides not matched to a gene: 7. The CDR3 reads CASSTRTGNYEQYF. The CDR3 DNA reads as TGTGCCAGCAGCACCCGGACAGGGAACTACGAGCAGTACTTC. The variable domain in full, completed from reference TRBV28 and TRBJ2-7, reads DVKVTQSSRYLVKRTGEKVFLECVQDMDHENMFWYRQDPGLGLRLIYFSYDVKMKEKGDIPEGYSVSREKKERFSLILESASTNQTSMYLCASSTRTGNYEQYFGPGTRLTVT.